The clone carrying this T cell receptor (beta chain) was found a few times. Its antigen remains unknown. Every participating donor gave one draw, a heparinised blood sample averaging about 120 mL. TCRB transcripts that were expressed got sequenced, as all of the isolated RNA had been reverse transcribed. Sequencing was performed with immunoSEQ multiplex PCR; in TCRdb, only in-frame clones are kept and a portion is missing. The sample includes roughly 310,000 clones, approximately 11% seen only once; the top ten take about 0.015%. The V gene's germline CDR1 is SEHNR and CDR2 FQNEAQ (reference sequence). With 4 bases removed from V and 5 bases from J, the gap between germline ends came to 14 bases. The CDR3 is 15 amino acids. The sample comes from a study of beta chain features in type 1 diabetes. General study points: Diminished insertions and augmented deletions at VDJ junctions characterized type 1 diabetes patients. The similarity of naive, central memory and Treg TCRB repertoires appeared greater among patients than among healthy donors.

The TCR comes from a woman in her 30s in good health. The sample taken for sequencing was naive CD4+ T cells from blood. This sequence joins TRBV7-9 and TRBJ1-4; a weak D match, TRBD1 (6 bases). The CDR3 DNA is TGTGCCAGCAGCTCTGGACAGAATGTAAATGAAAAACTGTTTTTT. This translates into CASSSGQNVNEKLFF.